Below are 22 T cell receptor beta chains sequenced from a single sample in a study of T-cell reconstitution after alpha-beta-depleted transplantation in children. Preparation of the TCRbeta library was carried out with unique molecular identifiers. TCRdb re-called the PCR reads through MiXCR, storing one row per CDR3 protein. The table shows around 200,000 distinct CDR3 sequences, with about a sixth occurring only once. The sample was PBMCs, mostly from graft donor cells, taken 360 days after TCRalphabeta/CD19-depleted stem cell transplant. Source of these receptors: a male patient aged 2 to 9 who had a stem cell transplant for acute lymphoblastic leukemia, so the T cells may come from the graft donor.

Ten or more counts support this clonotype. The rearrangement joins TRBV7-2 to TRBJ2-1; D gene unclear. CDR3 length: 15 residues. The ends were cut back, 3 bases at V and 7 bases at J, with 16 bases in the middle. Germline V gene sequence: CDR1 SGHTA, CDR2 FQGNSA. CDR3 sequence (DNA): TGTGCCAGCAGCTTCGACCCGAATGGGCTGAATGAGCAGTTCTTC. Its protein product is CASSFDPNGLNEQFF.

J is TRBJ2-5 and V is TRBV15, with D possibly TRBD1 on 5 matching bases. Trimming took off 1 base at V and 4 bases at J, with 10 bases between the two ends. The CDR3 consists of 14 residues. Germline assignment: CDR1 LNHNV and CDR2 YYDKDF (reference sequence). The CDR3 DNA follows: TGTGCCACCAGCAGAGTGACAGCCGGAGAGACCCAGTACTTC. Amino acid sequence: CATSRVTAGETQYF.

This clonotype showed up many times. J is TRBJ2-3 and V is TRBV29-1, with 9 bases matching TRBD1. Germline CDR1 reads SQVTM; CDR2 reads ANQGSEA. V gave up 7 bases and J gave up 2 bases; unmatched junction bases: 7. The CDR3 extends over 14 amino acids. CDR3 sequence: CSESDRGVTDTQYF. In DNA, the CDR3 is TGCAGCGAGTCGGACAGGGGTGTCACAGATACGCAGTATTTT.

The chain joins TRBV12-3 or TRBV12-4 to TRBJ2-1, with D maybe TRBD2 (5 bases). V was shortened by 5 bases and J by 4 bases, with 12 bases between the two germline ends. The CDR3 spans 14 residues. CDR3 coding DNA: TGTGCCAGCAGTCCGAGAGGGTTTTACAATGAGCAGTTCTTC. Protein product: CASSPRGFYNEQFF.

This chain uses TRBV14 with TRBJ2-7, with TRBD2 matching over 7 bases. V was pared by 4 bases and J by 6 bases, with 3 bases of the junction left unmatched. The CDR3 is made up of 12 amino acids. The germline V gene encodes CDR1 SGHDN and CDR2 FVKESK. The CDR3 nucleotides read TGTGCCAGCAGCCGAAGCGGGGTCGAGCAGTACTTC. As protein: CASSRSGVEQYF.

The chain employs TRBV7-2 and TRBJ2-7; the D call may be TRBD1 or TRBD2 (6 bases each). The CDR3 totals 16 residues. Looked up from germline, CDR1 is SGHTA and CDR2 is FQGNSA. Deletions cut 6 bases from V and 1 base from J, with 19 bases between. The CDR3 coding sequence is TGTGCCAGCAGAGGACCTGGGACACGGGGGTCCTACGAGCAGTACTTC. Its protein is CASRGPGTRGSYEQYF. Full variable domain (outside the CDR3, taken from reference TRBV7-2 and TRBJ2-7): GAGVSQSPSNKVTEKGKDVELRCDPISGHTALYWYRQSLGQGLEFLIYFQGNSAPDKSGLPSDRFSAERTGGSVSTLTIQRTQQEDSAVYLCASRGPGTRGSYEQYFGPGTRLTVT.

The gene calls are TRBV11-2 and TRBJ1-4; D gene unclear. The CDR3 runs to 13 residues. V lost 4 bases to trimming and J lost 5 bases, with 8 bases between them. Germline CDR1 is SGHAT and CDR2 is FQNNGV. The CDR3 DNA sequence: TGTGCCAGCAGCTCGACGGCGAATGAAAAACTGTTTTTT. Translating it yields CASSSTANEKLFF.

The table lists this clonotype with a few counts. This chain joins TRBV5-1 and TRBJ2-3; D not certain. Between the trimmed V and J ends, which lost 1 base and 0 bases, there was a span of 9 bases. The CDR3 has 15 residues. Germline V lookup: CDR1 SGHRS, CDR2 YFSETQ. CDR3 coding DNA: TGCGCCAGCAGCTTGTCTGCGACTAGCACAGATACGCAGTATTTT. As protein: CASSLSATSTDTQYF.

This clonotype was picked up many times. The chain uses TRBV5-8 and TRBJ1-4; D is perhaps TRBD1 (6 bases). The germline V gene has CDR1 SGHTS and CDR2 YDEGEE. The CDR3 runs to 16 residues. Trimming stripped 4 bases from V and 3 bases from J, with 16 bases between. This CDR3 is CASSTEKQGSNEKLFF. CDR3 coding DNA: TGTGCCAGCAGCACCGAAAAACAGGGCTCTAATGAAAAACTGTTTTTT.

There are a few counts of this clonotype. The chain recombines TRBV21-1 with TRBJ2-3. TRBV21-1 is designated a pseudogene. The CDR3 contains 15 residues. The CDR3 DNA is TGTGCCAGCAGCAAAGGGGTAGCCGTACATGATACGCAGTATTTT. Its protein product is CASSKGVAVHDTQYF.

This clonotype came up a few times. The rearrangement uses TRBV12-3 or TRBV12-4 and TRBJ2-1; 7 nucleotides line up with TRBD1. The CDR3 length is 16 residues. The V segment lost 7 bases and the J segment 3 bases; nucleotides outside the gene matches: 12. In DNA form, the CDR3 reads TGTGCCAGCACCTTGTCCCGACAGGGTGTCTACAATGAGCAGTTCTTC. Protein sequence: CASTLSRQGVYNEQFF.

The rearrangement uses TRBV7-9 and TRBJ2-3; TRBD1 might be the D (5 bases). The CDR3 consists of 13 residues. Trimming pared 3 bases from V and 3 bases from J, leaving 7 bases between. Germline V gene lookup returns CDR1 SEHNR and CDR2 FQNEAQ (reference sequence). The CDR3 reads CASSFRQTDTQYF. The CDR3 nucleotides are TGTGCCAGCAGCTTCCGACAGACAGATACGCAGTATTTT.

This chain joins TRBV28 and TRBJ1-1; 7 bases align to TRBD1. V was clipped by 2 bases and J by 0 bases; unmatched bases: 6. CDR3 length equals 16 residues. The V gene's germline CDR1 is MDHEN and CDR2 SYDVKM. CDR3 DNA: TGTGCCAGCAGTTTACAGGGGGGCCTCATGAACACTGAAGCTTTCTTT. Its protein is CASSLQGGLMNTEAFF.

V gene TRBV2 combines with J gene TRBJ2-6; D gene unclear. With 11 bases removed from V and 1 base from J, the gap between germline ends came to 24 bases. Germline V gene lookup returns CDR1 SNHLY and CDR2 FYNNEI. This CDR3 comprises 18 residues. The CDR3 sequence is CACCFRVSGRSGANVLTF. Here the CDR3 DNA reads TGTGCCTGCTGTTTCCGGGTCTCCGGTCGATCTGGGGCCAACGTCCTGACTTTC.

The V gene is TRBV4-2, the J gene TRBJ2-5; perhaps D is TRBD1 or TRBD2 (6 bases each). The V end lost 2 bases, the J end lost 12 bases, and 19 bases lay between the germline ends. Per the germline V gene, CDR1 is LGHNA and CDR2 is YNFKEQ. This CDR3 has 14 amino acids. The CDR3 sequence is CASSQFGGQAHEYF. CDR3 in DNA: TGTGCCAGCAGCCAATTTGGGGGGCAGGCCCATGAGTACTTC.

This clonotype has just a few counts. V usage is TRBV11-3 and J usage is TRBJ2-2; 8 nucleotides align to TRBD2. The CDR3 has 16 amino acids. V dropped 3 bases and J dropped 6; count of bases not matched to a gene: 9. Germline values: CDR1 SGHNT, CDR2 YENEEA. CDR3 nucleotide sequence: TGTGCCAGCAGCTTGTACGGGGGGGTCGTCTCCGGGGAGCTGTTTTTT. Protein sequence: CASSLYGGVVSGELFF.

There are a few counts of this clonotype. The chain employs TRBV4-1 and TRBJ2-7; D remains ambiguous. The V and J ends lost 6 bases and 6 bases respectively, with 9 bases between them. The CDR3 sequence is 11 residues long. Germline values: CDR1 MGHRA, CDR2 YSYEKL. Here the CDR3 reads CASRSGPEQYF. CDR3 bases: TGCGCCAGCAGATCAGGCCCCGAGCAGTACTTC.

The chain employs TRBV21-1 and TRBJ2-3; the tabulated D call, TRBD2, remains unverified against the DNA. TRBV21-1 is labeled a pseudogene. The CDR3 has 15 residues. The CDR3 sequence is CASSKSSGGTDTQYF. DNA for the CDR3: TGTGCCAGCAGCAAGTCTAGCGGGGGGACAGATACGCAGTATTTT.

The chain links TRBV4-2 to TRBJ2-5; 8 bases agree with TRBD2. This CDR3 contains 16 residues. Germline-derived CDR1 and CDR2 are LGHNA and YNFKEQ. With V trimmed by 0 bases and J by 5 bases, 8 bases remained unmatched. The CDR3 here is CASSQEAGARPETQYF. In nucleotides, the CDR3 is TGTGCCAGCAGCCAAGAAGCGGGAGCCAGACCGGAGACCCAGTACTTC.

The CDR3 reads CASSQDGTGQETQYF. CDR3 sequence (DNA): TGTGCCAGCAGCCAAGATGGAACAGGCCAAGAGACCCAGTACTTC. This chain joins TRBV4-2 and TRBJ2-5; the D gene is possibly TRBD1 (5 bases). In germline, CDR1 is LGHNA, CDR2 YNFKEQ. The CDR3 extends over 15 amino acids. V lost 0 bases, J lost 1 base, and 9 bases lay in between.

This clonotype was found a few times. The DNA for the CDR3 is TGTGCCAGCAGCCTGGGACGGCGATTCATGAACACTGAAGCTTTCTTT. Its translation: CASSLGRRFMNTEAFF. The chain links TRBV11-2 to TRBJ1-1; D is perhaps TRBD1 (5 bases). The CDR3 extends over 16 amino acids. Germline CDR1 SGHAT, CDR2 FQNNGV. V gave up 5 bases and J gave up 0 bases, with 16 bases separating them.

At least ten counts were recorded for this clonotype. V is TRBV29-1 and J is TRBJ2-5; the D gene could be TRBD1 or TRBD2 (5 bases each). Germline lookup yields CDR1 SQVTM and CDR2 ANQGSEA. CDR3 length equals 14 residues. V lost 5 bases and J 5 bases, leaving 18 bases between the germline ends. The CDR3 DNA is TGCAGCGTTTATTTGTGGGGACCCTCGGAGACCCAGTACTTC. It is translated as CSVYLWGPSETQYF.